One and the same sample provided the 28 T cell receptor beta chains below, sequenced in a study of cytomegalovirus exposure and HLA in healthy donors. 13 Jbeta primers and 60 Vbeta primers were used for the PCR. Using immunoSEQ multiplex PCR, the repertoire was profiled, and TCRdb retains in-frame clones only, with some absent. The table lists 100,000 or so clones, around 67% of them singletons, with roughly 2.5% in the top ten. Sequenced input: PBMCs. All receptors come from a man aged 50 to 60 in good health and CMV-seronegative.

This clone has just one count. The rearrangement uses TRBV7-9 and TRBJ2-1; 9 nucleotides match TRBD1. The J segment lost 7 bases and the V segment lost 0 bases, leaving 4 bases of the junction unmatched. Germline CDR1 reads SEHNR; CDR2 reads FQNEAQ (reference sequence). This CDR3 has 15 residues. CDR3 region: CASSLAQGALNEQFF. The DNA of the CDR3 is TGTGCCAGCAGCTTAGCACAGGGGGCGCTGAATGAGCAGTTCTTC.

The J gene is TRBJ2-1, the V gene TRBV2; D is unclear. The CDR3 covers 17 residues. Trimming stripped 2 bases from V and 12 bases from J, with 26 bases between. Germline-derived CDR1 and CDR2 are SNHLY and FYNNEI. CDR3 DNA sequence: TGTGCCAGCAGTGAAAGGAGACGAGAAAGCTACTCTCTGGGGCAGTTCTTC. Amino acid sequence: CASSERRRESYSLGQFF.

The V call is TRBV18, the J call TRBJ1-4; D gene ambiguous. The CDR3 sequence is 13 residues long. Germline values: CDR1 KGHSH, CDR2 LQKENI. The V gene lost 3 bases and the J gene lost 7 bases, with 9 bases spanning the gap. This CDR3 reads CASSPVIVEKLFF. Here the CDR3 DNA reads TGTGCCAGCTCACCTGTCATAGTTGAAAAACTGTTTTTT. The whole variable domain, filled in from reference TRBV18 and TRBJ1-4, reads NAGVMQNPRHLVRRRGQEARLRCSPMKGHSHVYWYRQLPEEGLKFMVYLQKENIIDESGMPKERFSAEFPKEGPSILRIQQVVRGDSAAYFCASSPVIVEKLFFGSGTQLSVL.

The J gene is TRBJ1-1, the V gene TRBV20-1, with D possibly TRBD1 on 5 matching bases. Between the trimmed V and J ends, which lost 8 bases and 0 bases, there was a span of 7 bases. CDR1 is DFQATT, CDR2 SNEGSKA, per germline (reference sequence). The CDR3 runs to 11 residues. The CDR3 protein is CSRGLNTEAFF. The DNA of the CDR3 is TGCAGTCGGGGGTTGAACACTGAAGCTTTCTTT.

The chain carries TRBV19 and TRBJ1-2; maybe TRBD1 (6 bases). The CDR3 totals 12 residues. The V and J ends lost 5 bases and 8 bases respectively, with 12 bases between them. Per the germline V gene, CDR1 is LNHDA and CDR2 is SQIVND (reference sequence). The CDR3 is CASSPNRVGYTF. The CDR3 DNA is TGTGCCAGTAGTCCGAACAGGGTCGGCTACACCTTC.

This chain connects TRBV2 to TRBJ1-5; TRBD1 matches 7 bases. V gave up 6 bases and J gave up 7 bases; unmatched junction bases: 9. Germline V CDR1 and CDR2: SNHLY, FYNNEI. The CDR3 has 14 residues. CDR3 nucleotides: TGTGCCAGCAGAGCCGACAGGGTAGGACAGCCCCAGCATTTT. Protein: CASRADRVGQPQHF.

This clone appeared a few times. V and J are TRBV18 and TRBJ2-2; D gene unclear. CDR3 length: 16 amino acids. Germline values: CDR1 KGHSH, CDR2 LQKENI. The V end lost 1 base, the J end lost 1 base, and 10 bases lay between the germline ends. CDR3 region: CASSPQERMNTGELFF. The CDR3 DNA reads TGTGCCAGCTCACCACAGGAGCGAATGAACACCGGGGAGCTGTTTTTT.

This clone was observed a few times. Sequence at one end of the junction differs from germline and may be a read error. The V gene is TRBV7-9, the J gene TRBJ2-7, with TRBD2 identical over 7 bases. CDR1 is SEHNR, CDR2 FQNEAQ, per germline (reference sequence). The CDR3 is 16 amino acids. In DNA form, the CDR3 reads TGTTCCAGCAGCTTAGGCGGAAGCGGGGAGTTCTACGAGCAGTACTTC. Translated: CSSSLGGSGEFYEQYF.

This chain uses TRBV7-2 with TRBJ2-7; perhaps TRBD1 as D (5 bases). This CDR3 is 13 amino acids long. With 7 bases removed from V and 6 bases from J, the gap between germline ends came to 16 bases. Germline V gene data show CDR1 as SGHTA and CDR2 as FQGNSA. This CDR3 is CASKTLLGAEQYF. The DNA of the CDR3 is TGTGCCAGCAAAACTTTGCTAGGGGCCGAGCAGTACTTC.

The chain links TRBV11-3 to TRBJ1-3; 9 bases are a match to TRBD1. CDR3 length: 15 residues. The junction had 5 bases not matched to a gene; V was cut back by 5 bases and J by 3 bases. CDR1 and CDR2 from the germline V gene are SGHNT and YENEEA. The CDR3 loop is CASSLQGADGNTIYF. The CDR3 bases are TGTGCCAGCAGCCTACAGGGGGCGGATGGAAACACCATATATTTT.

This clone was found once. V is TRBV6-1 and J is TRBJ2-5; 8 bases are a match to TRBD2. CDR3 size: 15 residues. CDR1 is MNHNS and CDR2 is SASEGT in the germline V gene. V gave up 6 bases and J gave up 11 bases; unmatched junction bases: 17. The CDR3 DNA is TGTGCCAGCAGCCTTTCCGGGACTAGGCGGTGGGAACAGTACTTC. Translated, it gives CASSLSGTRRWEQYF.

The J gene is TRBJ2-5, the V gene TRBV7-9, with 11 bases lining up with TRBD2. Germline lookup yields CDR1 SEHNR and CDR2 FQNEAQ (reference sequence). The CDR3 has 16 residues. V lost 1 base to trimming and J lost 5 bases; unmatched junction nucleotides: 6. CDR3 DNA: TGTGCCAGCAGCTTAGGCCCTAGCGGGAGGTGGGAGACCCAGTACTTC. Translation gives CASSLGPSGRWETQYF.

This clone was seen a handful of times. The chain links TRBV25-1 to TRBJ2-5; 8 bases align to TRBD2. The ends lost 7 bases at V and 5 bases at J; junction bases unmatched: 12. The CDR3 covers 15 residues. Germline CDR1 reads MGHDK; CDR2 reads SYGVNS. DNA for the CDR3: TGTGCCAGCACTCCCCCCAGCGGGAGAGCGGAGACCCAGTACTTC. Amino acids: CASTPPSGRAETQYF.

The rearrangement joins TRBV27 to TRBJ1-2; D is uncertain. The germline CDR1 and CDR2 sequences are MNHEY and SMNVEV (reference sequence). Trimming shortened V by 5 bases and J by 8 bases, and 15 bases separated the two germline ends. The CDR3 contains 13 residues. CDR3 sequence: CASSPRIQFGYTF. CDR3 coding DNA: TGTGCCAGCAGTCCACGAATTCAGTTCGGCTACACCTTC.

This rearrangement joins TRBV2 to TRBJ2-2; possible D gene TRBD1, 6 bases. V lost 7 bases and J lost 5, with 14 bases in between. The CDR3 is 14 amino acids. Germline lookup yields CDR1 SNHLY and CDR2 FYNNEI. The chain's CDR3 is CASIGRGRTGELFF. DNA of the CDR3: TGTGCCAGCATTGGCAGGGGTAGGACCGGGGAGCTGTTTTTT. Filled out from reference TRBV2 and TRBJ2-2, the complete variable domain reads EPEVTQTPSHQVTQMGQEVILRCVPISNHLYFYWYRQILGQKVEFLVSFYNNEISEKSEIFDDQFSVERPDGSNFTLKIRSTKLEDSAMYFCASIGRGRTGELFFGEGSRLTVL.

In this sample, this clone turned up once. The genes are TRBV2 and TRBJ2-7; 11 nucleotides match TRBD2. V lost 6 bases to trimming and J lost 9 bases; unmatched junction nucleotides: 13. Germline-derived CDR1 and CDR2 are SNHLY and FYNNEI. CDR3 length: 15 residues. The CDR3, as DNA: TGTGCCAGCAGGGCAGGACTAGCGGGCGCCTTCGCGCAGTACTTC. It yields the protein CASRAGLAGAFAQYF.

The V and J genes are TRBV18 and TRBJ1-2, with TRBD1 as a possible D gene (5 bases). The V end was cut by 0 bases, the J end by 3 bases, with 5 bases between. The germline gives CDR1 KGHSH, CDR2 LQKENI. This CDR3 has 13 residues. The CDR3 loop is CASSPPGDYGYTF. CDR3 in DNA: TGTGCCAGCTCACCACCAGGGGACTATGGCTACACCTTC.

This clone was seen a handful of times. This CDR3 is CASSSADTQYF. CDR3 coding DNA: TGCGCCAGCAGCTCCGCAGATACGCAGTATTTT. This rearrangement joins TRBV5-1 to TRBJ2-3; unclear D gene. V lost 3 bases and J lost 4, with 3 bases in between. Per germline, CDR1 SGHRS and CDR2 YFSETQ. The CDR3 length is 11 residues.

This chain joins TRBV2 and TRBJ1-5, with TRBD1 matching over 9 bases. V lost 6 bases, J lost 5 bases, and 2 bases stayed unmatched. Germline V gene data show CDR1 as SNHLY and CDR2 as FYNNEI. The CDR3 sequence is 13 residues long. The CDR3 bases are TGTGCCAGCAGGGGACAGGGAGATCAGCCCCAGCATTTT. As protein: CASRGQGDQPQHF. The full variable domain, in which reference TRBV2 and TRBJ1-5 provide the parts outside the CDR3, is EPEVTQTPSHQVTQMGQEVILRCVPISNHLYFYWYRQILGQKVEFLVSFYNNEISEKSEIFDDQFSVERPDGSNFTLKIRSTKLEDSAMYFCASRGQGDQPQHFGDGTRLSIL.

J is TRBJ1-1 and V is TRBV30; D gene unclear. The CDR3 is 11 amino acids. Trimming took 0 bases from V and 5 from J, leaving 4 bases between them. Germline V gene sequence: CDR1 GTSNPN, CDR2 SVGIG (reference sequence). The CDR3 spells CAWSVQTEAFF. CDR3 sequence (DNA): TGTGCCTGGAGTGTCCAAACTGAAGCTTTCTTT.

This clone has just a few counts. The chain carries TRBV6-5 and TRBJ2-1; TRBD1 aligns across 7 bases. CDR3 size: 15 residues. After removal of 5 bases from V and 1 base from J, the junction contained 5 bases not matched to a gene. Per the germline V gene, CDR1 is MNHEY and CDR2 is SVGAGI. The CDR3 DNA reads TGTGCCAGCAGTAGACAGGGTTGGTCCTACAATGAGCAGTTCTTC. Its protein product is CASSRQGWSYNEQFF.

CDR3 sequence reads: CASSPLTGAYEQYF. For the CDR3, the DNA is TGTGCCAGCAGCCCCCTGACAGGGGCCTACGAGCAGTACTTC. This chain connects TRBV11-2 to TRBJ2-7; TRBD1 aligns across 8 bases. Trimming removed 5 bases from V and 2 bases from J; junction bases left unmatched: 5. Germline V gene lookup returns CDR1 SGHAT and CDR2 FQNNGV. The CDR3 consists of 14 residues.

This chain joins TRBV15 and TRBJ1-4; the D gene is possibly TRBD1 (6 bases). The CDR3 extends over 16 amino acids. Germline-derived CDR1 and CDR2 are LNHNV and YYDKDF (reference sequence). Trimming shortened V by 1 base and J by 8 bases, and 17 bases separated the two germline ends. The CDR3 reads CATSRGGAQGNEKLFF. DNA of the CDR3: TGTGCCACCAGCAGAGGGGGAGCACAGGGTAACGAAAAACTGTTTTTT.

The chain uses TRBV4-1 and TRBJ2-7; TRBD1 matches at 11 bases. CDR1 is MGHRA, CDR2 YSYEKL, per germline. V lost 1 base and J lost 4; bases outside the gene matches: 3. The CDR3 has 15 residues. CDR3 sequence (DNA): TGCGCCAGCAGCCAAGCCGGGACAGGGGGTTACGAGCAGTACTTC. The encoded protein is CASSQAGTGGYEQYF.

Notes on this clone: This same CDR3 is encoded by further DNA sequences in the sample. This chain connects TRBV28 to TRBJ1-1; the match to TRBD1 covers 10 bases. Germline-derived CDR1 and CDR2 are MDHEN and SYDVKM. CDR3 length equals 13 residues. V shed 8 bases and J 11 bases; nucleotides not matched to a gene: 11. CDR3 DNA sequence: TGTGCCAGCCTACTTAATGACAGGGGGCGGGCTTTCTTT. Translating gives CASLLNDRGRAFF.

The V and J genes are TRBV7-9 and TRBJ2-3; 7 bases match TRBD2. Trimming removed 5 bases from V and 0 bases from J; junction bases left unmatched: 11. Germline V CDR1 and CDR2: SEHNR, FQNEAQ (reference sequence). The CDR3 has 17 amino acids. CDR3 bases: TGTGCCAGCAGCCAAGGATGGTGGGGGGGTAGCACAGATACGCAGTATTTT. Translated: CASSQGWWGGSTDTQYF.

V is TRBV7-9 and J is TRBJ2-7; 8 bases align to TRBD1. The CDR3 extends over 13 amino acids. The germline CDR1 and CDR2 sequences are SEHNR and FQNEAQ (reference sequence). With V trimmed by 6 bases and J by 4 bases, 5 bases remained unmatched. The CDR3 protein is CASSPTGEYEQYF. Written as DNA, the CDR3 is TGTGCCAGCAGTCCGACAGGGGAGTACGAGCAGTACTTC. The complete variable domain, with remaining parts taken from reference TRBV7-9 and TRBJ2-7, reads DTGVSQNPRHKITKRGQNVTFRCDPISEHNRLYWYRQTLGQGPEFLTYFQNEAQLEKSRLLSDRFSAERPKGSFSTLEIQRTEQGDSAMYLCASSPTGEYEQYFGPGTRLTVT.

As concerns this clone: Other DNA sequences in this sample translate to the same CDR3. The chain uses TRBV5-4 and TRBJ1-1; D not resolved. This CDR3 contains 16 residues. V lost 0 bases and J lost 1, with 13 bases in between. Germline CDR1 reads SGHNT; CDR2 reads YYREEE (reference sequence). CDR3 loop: CASSLAPRLGNTEAFF. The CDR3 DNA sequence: TGTGCCAGCAGCTTGGCCCCCAGACTGGGGAACACTGAAGCTTTCTTT.